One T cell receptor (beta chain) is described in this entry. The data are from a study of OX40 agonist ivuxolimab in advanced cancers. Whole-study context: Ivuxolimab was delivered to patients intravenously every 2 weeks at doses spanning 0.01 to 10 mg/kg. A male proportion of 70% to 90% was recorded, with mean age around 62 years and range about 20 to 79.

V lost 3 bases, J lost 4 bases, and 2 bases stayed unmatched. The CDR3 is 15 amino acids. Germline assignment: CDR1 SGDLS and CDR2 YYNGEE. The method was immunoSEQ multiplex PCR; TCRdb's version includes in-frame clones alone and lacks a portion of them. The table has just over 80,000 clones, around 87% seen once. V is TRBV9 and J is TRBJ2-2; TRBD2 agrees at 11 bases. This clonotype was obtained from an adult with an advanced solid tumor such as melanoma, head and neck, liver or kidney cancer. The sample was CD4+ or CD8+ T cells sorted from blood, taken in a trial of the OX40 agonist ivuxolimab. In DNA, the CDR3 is TGTGCCAGCAGCGCGACTAGCGGGGTCACCGGGGAGCTGTTTTTT. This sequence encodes CASSATSGVTGELFF.